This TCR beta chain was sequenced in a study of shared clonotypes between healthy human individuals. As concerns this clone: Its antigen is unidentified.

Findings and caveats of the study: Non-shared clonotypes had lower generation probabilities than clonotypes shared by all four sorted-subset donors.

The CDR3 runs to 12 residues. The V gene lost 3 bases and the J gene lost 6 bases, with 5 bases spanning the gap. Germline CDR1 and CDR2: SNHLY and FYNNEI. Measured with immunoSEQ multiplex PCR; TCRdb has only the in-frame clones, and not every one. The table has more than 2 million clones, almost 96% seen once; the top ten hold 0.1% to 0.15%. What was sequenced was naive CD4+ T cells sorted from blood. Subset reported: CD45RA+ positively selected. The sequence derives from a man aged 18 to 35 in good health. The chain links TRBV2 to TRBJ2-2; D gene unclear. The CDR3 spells CASSDEAGELFF. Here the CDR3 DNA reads TGTGCCAGCAGTGACGAGGCCGGGGAGCTGTTTTTT.